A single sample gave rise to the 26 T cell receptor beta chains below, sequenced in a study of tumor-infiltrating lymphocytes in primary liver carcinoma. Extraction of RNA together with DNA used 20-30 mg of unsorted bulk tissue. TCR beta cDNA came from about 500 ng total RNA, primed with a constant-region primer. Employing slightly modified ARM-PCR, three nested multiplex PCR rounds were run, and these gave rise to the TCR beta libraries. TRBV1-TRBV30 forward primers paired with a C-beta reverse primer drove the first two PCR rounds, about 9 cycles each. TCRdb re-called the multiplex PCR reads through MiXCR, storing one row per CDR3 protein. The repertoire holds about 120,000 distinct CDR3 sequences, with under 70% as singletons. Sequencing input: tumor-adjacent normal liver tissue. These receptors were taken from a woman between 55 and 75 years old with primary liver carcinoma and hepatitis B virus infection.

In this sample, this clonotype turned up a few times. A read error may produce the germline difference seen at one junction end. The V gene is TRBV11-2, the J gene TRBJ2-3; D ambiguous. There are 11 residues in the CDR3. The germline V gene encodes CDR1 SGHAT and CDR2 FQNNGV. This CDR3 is CASSSLETHYF. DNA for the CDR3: TGTGCCAGCAGCTCATTAGAAACGCATTATTTT.

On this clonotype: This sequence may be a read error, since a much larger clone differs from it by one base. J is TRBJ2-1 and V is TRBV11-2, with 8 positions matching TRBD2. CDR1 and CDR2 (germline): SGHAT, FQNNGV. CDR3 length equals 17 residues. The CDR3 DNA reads TGTGCCAGCAGCCCCCGCGGTAGCGGGATTATCTACGATGAGCAGTTCTTC. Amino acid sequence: CASSPRGSGIIYDEQFF. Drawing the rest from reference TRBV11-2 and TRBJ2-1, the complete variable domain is EAGVAQSPRYKIIEKRQSVAFWCNPISGHATLYWYQQILGQGPKLLIQFQNNGVVDDSQLPKDRFSAERLKGVDSTLKIQPAKLEDSAVYLCASSPRGSGIIYDEQFFGPGTRLTVL.

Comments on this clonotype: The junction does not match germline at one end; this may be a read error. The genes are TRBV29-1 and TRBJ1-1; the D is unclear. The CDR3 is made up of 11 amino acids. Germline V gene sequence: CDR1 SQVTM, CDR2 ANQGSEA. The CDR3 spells CSVPRGSEAFF. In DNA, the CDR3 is TGCAGCGTCCCGAGAGGCTCTGAGGCTTTCTTT.

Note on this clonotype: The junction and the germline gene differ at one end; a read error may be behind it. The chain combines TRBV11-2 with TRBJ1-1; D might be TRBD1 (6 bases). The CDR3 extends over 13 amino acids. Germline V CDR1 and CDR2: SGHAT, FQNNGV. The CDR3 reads CARSSDRSTVAFF. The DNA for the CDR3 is TGTGCCAGGAGCTCCGACAGGAGCACTGTAGCTTTCTTT.

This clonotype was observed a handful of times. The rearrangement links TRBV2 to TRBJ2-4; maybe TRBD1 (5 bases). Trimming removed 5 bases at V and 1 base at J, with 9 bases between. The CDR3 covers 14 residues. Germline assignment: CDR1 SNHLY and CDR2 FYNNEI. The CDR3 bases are TGTGCCAGCAGTCGACAGTTGGCCAAAAACATTCAGTACTTC. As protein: CASSRQLAKNIQYF. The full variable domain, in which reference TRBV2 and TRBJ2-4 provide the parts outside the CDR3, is EPEVTQTPSHQVTQMGQEVILRCVPISNHLYFYWYRQILGQKVEFLVSFYNNEISEKSEIFDDQFSVERPDGSNFTLKIRSTKLEDSAMYFCASSRQLAKNIQYFGAGTRLSVL.

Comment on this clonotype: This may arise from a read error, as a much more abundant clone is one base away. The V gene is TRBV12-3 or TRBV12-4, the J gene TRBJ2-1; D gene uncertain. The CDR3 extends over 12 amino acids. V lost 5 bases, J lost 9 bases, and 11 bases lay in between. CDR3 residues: CASSPGSIEQFF. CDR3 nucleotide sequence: TGTGCCAGCAGTCCCGGAAGCATTGAGCAGTTCTTC.

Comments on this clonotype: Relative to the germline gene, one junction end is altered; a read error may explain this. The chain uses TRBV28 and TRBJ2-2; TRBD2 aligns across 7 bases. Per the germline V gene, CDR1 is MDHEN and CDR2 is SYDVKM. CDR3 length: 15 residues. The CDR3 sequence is CASSLGGGATRELFF. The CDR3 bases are TGTGCCAGCAGTTTAGGGGGGGGAGCCACCCGGGAGCTGTTTTTT.

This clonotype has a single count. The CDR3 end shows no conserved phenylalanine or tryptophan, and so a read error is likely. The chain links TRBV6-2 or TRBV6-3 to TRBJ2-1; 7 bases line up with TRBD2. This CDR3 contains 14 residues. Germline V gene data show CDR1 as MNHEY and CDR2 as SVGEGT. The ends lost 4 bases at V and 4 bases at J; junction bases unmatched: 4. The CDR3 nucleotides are TGTGCCAGCAGTTGGGGGGGGTCATACAATGAGCAGTTCCTC. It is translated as CASSWGGSYNEQFL.

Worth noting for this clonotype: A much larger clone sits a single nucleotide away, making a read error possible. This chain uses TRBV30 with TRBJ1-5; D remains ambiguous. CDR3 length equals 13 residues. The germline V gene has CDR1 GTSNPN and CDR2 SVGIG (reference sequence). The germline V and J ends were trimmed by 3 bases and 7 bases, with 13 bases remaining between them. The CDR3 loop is CAWRKSPRQPQHF. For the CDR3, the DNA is TGTGCCTGGAGAAAATCTCCCCGGCAGCCCCAGCATTTT.

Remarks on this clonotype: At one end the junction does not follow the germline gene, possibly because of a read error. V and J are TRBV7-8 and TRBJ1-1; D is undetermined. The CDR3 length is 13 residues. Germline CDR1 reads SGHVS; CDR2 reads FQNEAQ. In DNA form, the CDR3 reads TGTGCCAGCAGCTCCCTGGAGACTACTGAGGCTTCCTTT. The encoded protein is CASSSLETTEASF. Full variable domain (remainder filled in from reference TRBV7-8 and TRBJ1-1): GAGVSQSPRYKVAKRGQDVALRCDPISGHVSLFWYQQALGQGPEFLTYFQNEAQLDKSGLPSDRFFAERPEGSVSTLKIQRTQQEDSAVYLCASSSLETTEASFGQGTRLTVV.

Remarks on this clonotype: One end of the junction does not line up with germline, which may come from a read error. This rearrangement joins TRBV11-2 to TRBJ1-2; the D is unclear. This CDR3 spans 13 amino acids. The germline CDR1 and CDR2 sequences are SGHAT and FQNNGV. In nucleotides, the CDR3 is TGTGCCAGCAGCTTAGGGGCCGGTTCTAGCTATACCTTC. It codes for CASSLGAGSSYTF. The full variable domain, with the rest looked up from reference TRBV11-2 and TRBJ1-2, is EAGVAQSPRYKIIEKRQSVAFWCNPISGHATLYWYQQILGQGPKLLIQFQNNGVVDDSQLPKDRFSAERLKGVDSTLKIQPAKLEDSAVYLCASSLGAGSSYTFGSGTRLTVV.

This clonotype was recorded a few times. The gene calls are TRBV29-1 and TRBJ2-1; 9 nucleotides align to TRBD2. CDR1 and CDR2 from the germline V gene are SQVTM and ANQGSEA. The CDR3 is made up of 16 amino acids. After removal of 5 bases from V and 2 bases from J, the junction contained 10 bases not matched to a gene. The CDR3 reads CSVFGTSPYAYNEQFF. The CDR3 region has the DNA TGCAGCGTTTTCGGGACTAGCCCTTACGCCTACAATGAGCAGTTCTTC.

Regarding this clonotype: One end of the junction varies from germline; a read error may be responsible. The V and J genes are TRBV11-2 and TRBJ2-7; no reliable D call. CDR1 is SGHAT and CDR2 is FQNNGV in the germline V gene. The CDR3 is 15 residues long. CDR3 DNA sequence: TGCGCCAGCAGCTCGGTAAACACCGATCCCTATGAGCAGTACTTC. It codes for CASSSVNTDPYEQYF.

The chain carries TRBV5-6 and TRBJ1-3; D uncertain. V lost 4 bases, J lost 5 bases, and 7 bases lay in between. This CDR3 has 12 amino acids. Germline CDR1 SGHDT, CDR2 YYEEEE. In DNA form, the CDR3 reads TGTGCCAGCAGCGAGTCTAGAAACACCATATATTTT. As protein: CASSESRNTIYF.

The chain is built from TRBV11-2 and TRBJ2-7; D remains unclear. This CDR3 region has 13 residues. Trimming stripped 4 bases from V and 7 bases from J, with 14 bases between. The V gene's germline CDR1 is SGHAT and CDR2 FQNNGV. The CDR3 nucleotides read TGTGCCAGCAGCTATCGGTCTGGGGTAGAGCAGTACTTC. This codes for CASSYRSGVEQYF.

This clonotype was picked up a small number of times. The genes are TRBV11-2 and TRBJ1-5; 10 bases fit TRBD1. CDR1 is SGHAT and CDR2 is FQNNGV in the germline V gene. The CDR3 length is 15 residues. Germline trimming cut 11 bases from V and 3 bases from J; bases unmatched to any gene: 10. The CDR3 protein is CARSFGQGDNQPQHF. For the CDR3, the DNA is TGTGCCCGTAGCTTTGGACAGGGGGACAATCAGCCCCAGCATTTT. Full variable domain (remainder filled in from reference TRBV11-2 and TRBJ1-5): EAGVAQSPRYKIIEKRQSVAFWCNPISGHATLYWYQQILGQGPKLLIQFQNNGVVDDSQLPKDRFSAERLKGVDSTLKIQPAKLEDSAVYLCARSFGQGDNQPQHFGDGTRLSIL.

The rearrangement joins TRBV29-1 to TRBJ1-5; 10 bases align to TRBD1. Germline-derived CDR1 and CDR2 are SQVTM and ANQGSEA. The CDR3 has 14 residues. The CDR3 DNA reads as TGCAACTTTGCGGGACAGGGGATGGGTCAGCCCCAGCATTTT. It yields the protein CNFAGQGMGQPQHF.

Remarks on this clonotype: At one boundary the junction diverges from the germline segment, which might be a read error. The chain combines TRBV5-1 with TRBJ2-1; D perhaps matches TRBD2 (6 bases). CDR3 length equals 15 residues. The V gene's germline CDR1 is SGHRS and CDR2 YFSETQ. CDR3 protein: CASSPDGVTGDDQSF. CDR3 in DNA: TGCGCCAGCAGCCCGGATGGGGTAACGGGGGATGACCAGTCCTTC.

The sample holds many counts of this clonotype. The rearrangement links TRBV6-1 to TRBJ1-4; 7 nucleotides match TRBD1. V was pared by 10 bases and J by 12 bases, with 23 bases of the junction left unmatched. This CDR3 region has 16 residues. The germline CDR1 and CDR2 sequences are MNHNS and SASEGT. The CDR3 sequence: CATKMDPGTVAGQLFF. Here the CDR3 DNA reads TGTGCCACCAAAATGGACCCGGGGACAGTAGCGGGGCAACTGTTTTTT.

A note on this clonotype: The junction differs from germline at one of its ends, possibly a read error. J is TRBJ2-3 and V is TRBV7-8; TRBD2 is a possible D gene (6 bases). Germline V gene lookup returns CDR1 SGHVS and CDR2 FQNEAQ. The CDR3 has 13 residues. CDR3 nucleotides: TGCGCCAGCTGGGGGGTGGACGAGGATACGCAGTATTTT. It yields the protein CASWGVDEDTQYF.

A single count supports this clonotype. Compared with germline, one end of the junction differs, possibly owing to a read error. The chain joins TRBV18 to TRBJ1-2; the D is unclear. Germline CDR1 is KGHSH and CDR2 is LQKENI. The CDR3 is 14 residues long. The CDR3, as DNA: TGTGCCAACTCACCGGTGACACTTCAGTATGGCTACACCTTC. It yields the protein CANSPVTLQYGYTF.

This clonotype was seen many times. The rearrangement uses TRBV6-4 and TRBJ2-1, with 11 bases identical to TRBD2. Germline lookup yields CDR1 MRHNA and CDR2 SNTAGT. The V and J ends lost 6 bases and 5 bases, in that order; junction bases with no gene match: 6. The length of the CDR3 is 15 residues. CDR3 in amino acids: CASSVETSGNNEQFF. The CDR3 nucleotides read TGTGCCAGCAGCGTGGAGACTAGCGGGAACAATGAGCAGTTCTTC.

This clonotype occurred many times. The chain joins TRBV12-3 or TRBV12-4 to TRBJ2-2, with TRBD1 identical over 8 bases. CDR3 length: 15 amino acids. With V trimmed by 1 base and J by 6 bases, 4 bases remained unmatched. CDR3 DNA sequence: TGTGCCAGCAGTTTAGGGACAGGGTCCGCCGGGGAGCTGTTTTTT. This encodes CASSLGTGSAGELFF.

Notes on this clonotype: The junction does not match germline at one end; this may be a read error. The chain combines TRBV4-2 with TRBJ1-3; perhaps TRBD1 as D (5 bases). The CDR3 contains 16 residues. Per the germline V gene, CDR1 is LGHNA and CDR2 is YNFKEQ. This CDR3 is CARSQVGDTYGNTIYF. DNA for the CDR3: TGTGCCAGGAGCCAAGTAGGGGATACCTATGGAAACACCATATATTTT.

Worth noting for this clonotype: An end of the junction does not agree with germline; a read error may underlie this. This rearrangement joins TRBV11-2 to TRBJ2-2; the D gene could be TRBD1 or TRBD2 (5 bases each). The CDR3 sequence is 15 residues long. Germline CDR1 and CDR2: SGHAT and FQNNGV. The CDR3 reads CASSLESGLTWELFF. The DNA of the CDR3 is TGTGCCAGCAGCTTAGAGTCAGGGCTCACCTGGGAGCTTTTTTTT.

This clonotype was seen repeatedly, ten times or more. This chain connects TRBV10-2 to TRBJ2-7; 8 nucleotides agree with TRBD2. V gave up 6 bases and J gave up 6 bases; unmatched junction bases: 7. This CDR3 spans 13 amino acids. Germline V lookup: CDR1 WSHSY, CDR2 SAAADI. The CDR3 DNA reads TGCGCCAGCAGAGTAGCGGGAAAGCGCGAGCAGTACTTC. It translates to CASRVAGKREQYF.